This T cell receptor beta chain was captured in a study of shared clonotypes between healthy human individuals. The CDR3 is made up of 19 amino acids. Assay: immunoSEQ multiplex PCR; the TCRdb copy retains only in-frame clones and omits some. Altogether hundreds of thousands of clones are present, roughly 84% being singletons, with the ten largest covering around 15%. In regard to this clone: No antigen is known for it.

General study findings and limits: It was the non-shared clonotypes that had lower generation probabilities than clonotypes shared by all four donors.

The rearrangement links TRBV12-2 to TRBJ1-5. TRBV12-2 is classified as a pseudogene. This receptor was taken from a man younger than 35 in good health. Sequencing was done on a sample of memory CD8+ T cells sorted from blood. Subset specified: CD45RO+ cells pooled with CCR7-negative TemRA cells. The CDR3 DNA follows: TGTGCAAGTCGCTTGGGGGTAATGGTCAGGGTAGATGAAAATCAGCCCCAGCATTTT. Translation: CASRLGVMVRVDENQPQHF.